This entry is about one T cell receptor beta chain. The data originate from a study of blood T cell repertoires in COVID-19. Across the study: PBMCs, B-cell-depleted T cells, or T cells were the source of the cDNA or gDNA that made up the material.

Germline V gives CDR1 ENHRY, CDR2 SYGVKD. V lost 0 bases to trimming and J lost 5 bases; unmatched junction nucleotides: 7. There are 17 residues in the CDR3. Clones were read by immunoSEQ multiplex PCR, and TCRdb kept only the in-frame ones, dropping some. The sample includes more than 200,000 clones, around nine tenths of them seen just once. The TCR sequence derives from a woman between 45 and 65 years old who had recovered from COVID-19. The gene calls are TRBV10-3 and TRBJ2-5, with TRBD2 matching over 12 bases. Sample: PBMCs or T cells enriched from blood (not recorded which). Here the CDR3 DNA reads TGTGCCATCAGTGAGTCGCGACTAGCGGGAGTTGGGGAGACCCAGTACTTC. Protein: CAISESRLAGVGETQYF.